A single sample is the source of the 25 T cell receptor beta chains below, sequenced in a study of regulatory T cells in long-lasting Graves disease. Time point described: newly diagnosed GD, antithyroid drugs for less than 3 months. PBMCs provided the RNA from which the TCR library was made. Sequencing libraries for TCR beta were prepared with iRepertoire HTBI primers and Arm-PCR of CDR3 regions. Via MiXCR, TCRdb re-called the multiplex PCR reads, giving one row per CDR3 protein. The sample consists of 560,000 or so distinct CDR3 sequences, around 15% of them appearing once. The same data also went into a second study, on T cells in Graves' hyperthyroidism and ophthalmopathy.

Sample: peripheral blood mononuclear cells (PBMCs), taken at new diagnosis, from a patient treated with antithyroid drugs. These receptors were taken from a man aged 18 to 29 with Graves disease.

This clonotype has a count of ten or more. The junction and the germline gene differ at one end; a read error may be behind it. The V gene is TRBV5-1, the J gene TRBJ1-1, with D perhaps TRBD1 (5 bases). The germline V gene encodes CDR1 SGHRS and CDR2 YFSETQ. The CDR3 totals 13 residues. The CDR3 sequence: CASSLGTNTEAFF. CDR3 sequence (DNA): TGTGCCAGCAGCTTGGGGACGAACACTGAAGCTTTCTTT.

This clonotype showed up just a few times. This chain joins TRBV4-1 and TRBJ2-7; 8 bases align to TRBD2. The J segment lost 4 bases and the V segment lost 3 bases, leaving 11 bases of the junction unmatched. Per germline, CDR1 MGHRA and CDR2 YSYEKL. This CDR3 is built from 16 residues. The CDR3: CASSHPSGLARYEQYF. The CDR3, as DNA: TGCGCCAGCAGCCACCCGAGCGGACTAGCCAGATACGAGCAGTACTTC.

This clonotype was seen many times. J is TRBJ2-7 and V is TRBV5-1; 10 bases line up with TRBD1. Germline CDR1 and CDR2: SGHRS and YFSETQ. The CDR3 length is 16 residues. J was trimmed by 0 bases and V by 4 bases; bases with no gene match: 7. The CDR3 loop reads CASSTRTGGFSYEQYF. The CDR3 nucleotides read TGCGCCAGCAGCACTCGGACAGGGGGTTTCTCCTACGAGCAGTACTTC.

In its sample, this clonotype was seen many times. The V gene is TRBV10-3, the J gene TRBJ2-7, with 8 bases fitting TRBD1. CDR1 ENHRY and CDR2 SYGVKD come from the germline V gene. J lost 3 bases, V lost 6 bases, and 7 bases had no gene match. This CDR3 spans 14 amino acids. CDR3 sequence reads: CAISDRGRGYEQYF. Here the CDR3 DNA reads TGTGCCATCAGCGACAGGGGTCGCGGCTACGAGCAGTACTTC.

This clonotype showed up just a few times. This may be a read error: a much more frequent sequence differs by one nucleotide. It is unclear where the CDR3 begins or ends on the DNA, so no DNA is shown, and the CDR3 is as TCRdb lists it. The V and J genes are TRBV12-3 or TRBV12-4 and TRBJ2-3; the tabulated D call, TRBD2, remains unverified against the DNA. From its first to its last residue, the CDR3 has 18 amino acids. CDR3: CASSSSGLAGGSTDTQYF.

This clonotype appeared many times. J is TRBJ1-1 and V is TRBV6-2 or TRBV6-3; D is undetermined. The V and J ends lost 2 bases and 0 bases respectively, with 7 bases between them. The CDR3 totals 14 residues. CDR1 is MNHEY and CDR2 is SVGEGT in the germline V gene. CDR3 residues: CASSYNRLNTEAFF. The CDR3 DNA follows: TGTGCCAGCAGTTACAACAGATTGAACACTGAAGCTTTCTTT.

In its sample, this clonotype was seen a few times. The V call is TRBV12-3 or TRBV12-4, the J call TRBJ1-4; D is perhaps TRBD1 (5 bases). This CDR3 is built from 17 residues. V was pared by 5 bases and J by 8 bases, with 24 bases between. The CDR3 coding sequence is TGTGCCAGCAGTCCCTCGGGGGAGGGAGGGTTTAGGGAAAAACTGTTTTTT. Its protein is CASSPSGEGGFREKLFF.

A remark on this clonotype: A read error is possible here, since a much larger clone lies one base away. The chain joins TRBV30 to TRBJ2-1; 7 positions match TRBD2. The CDR3 is 16 amino acids. Trimming cost V 2 bases and J 5 bases; bases outside gene matches: 12. CDR1 and CDR2 (germline): GTSNPN, SVGIG (reference sequence). CDR3 residues: CAWSPRLVGGNNEQFF. The CDR3 coding sequence is TGTGCCTGGAGTCCAAGACTAGTGGGAGGGAACAATGAGCAGTTCTTC.

The V gene is TRBV5-1, the J gene TRBJ2-1, with TRBD2 matching 13 bases. The CDR3 runs to 18 residues. Germline V gene sequence: CDR1 SGHRS, CDR2 YFSETQ. V shed 4 bases and J 2 bases; nucleotides not matched to a gene: 9. The chain's CDR3 is CASSLGTSGTPPYNEQFF. The CDR3 DNA reads as TGCGCCAGCAGCCTAGGGACTAGCGGGACCCCTCCCTACAATGAGCAGTTCTTC.

The chain's CDR3 is CASSIGTVSTEAFF. For the CDR3, the DNA is TGTGCCAGTAGTATCGGGACGGTTAGCACTGAAGCTTTCTTT. V is TRBV19 and J is TRBJ1-1; TRBD1 is a possible D gene (5 bases). Trimming cost V 3 bases and J 4 bases, with 12 bases left between them. CDR3 size: 14 residues. Germline V gene lookup returns CDR1 LNHDA and CDR2 SQIVND (reference sequence).

This clonotype was seen ten or more times. This rearrangement joins TRBV3-1 to TRBJ2-2; no reliable D call. This CDR3 is built from 12 residues. Trimming pared 3 bases from V and 8 bases from J, leaving 7 bases between. Germline V gene data show CDR1 as LGHDT and CDR2 as YNNKEL (reference sequence). The CDR3 DNA is TGTGCCAGCAGCCATCCTAGGGGGGAGCTGTTTTTT. Translating gives CASSHPRGELFF.

This clonotype was seen at least ten times. One end of the junction varies from germline; a read error may be responsible. The CDR3 coding sequence is TGTGCCAGCAGTTTGGGGACAAATCAGCCCCAGCATTTT. Protein sequence: CASSLGTNQPQHF. The chain has TRBV5-1 and TRBJ1-5, with D perhaps TRBD1 (6 bases). The CDR3 is 13 amino acids. Germline V gene data show CDR1 as SGHRS and CDR2 as YFSETQ.

This clonotype appeared many times. The chain has TRBV18 and TRBJ2-2, with D hard to call. Trimming removed 5 bases at V and 0 bases at J, with 13 bases between. CDR1 is KGHSH and CDR2 is LQKENI in the germline V gene. The CDR3 contains 16 residues. The CDR3 DNA reads TGTGCCAGCTCATTCTCAGGTCCCCCGAACACCGGGGAGCTGTTTTTT. This translates into CASSFSGPPNTGELFF.

The chain links TRBV5-1 to TRBJ2-1; 7 positions agree with TRBD1. Germline V CDR1 and CDR2: SGHRS, YFSETQ. Germline trimming cut 4 bases from V and 4 bases from J; bases unmatched to any gene: 8. CDR3 length: 15 amino acids. CDR3 loop: CASSLYTGAYNEQFF. The CDR3 DNA sequence: TGCGCCAGCAGCCTCTACACAGGGGCATACAATGAGCAGTTCTTC.

The sample holds many counts of this clonotype. Mismatch with germline at one junction end may stem from a read error. The chain links TRBV5-1 to TRBJ2-1; 8 bases agree with TRBD1. The CDR3 covers 14 residues. From germline, CDR1 is SGHRS and CDR2 YFSETQ. The CDR3 is CASSPGQEYNEQFF. Written as DNA, the CDR3 is TGTGCCAGCAGTCCGGGACAGGAATACAATGAGCAGTTCTTC.

The CDR3 loop is CASSRTAYTEAFF. In DNA form, the CDR3 reads TGTGCCAGCTCAAGGACAGCCTACACTGAAGCTTTCTTT. The V gene is TRBV18, the J gene TRBJ1-1, with a possible D match to TRBD1 (6 bases). CDR3 length equals 13 residues. Germline values: CDR1 KGHSH, CDR2 LQKENI. V was cut by 5 bases and J by 3 bases, with 10 bases left in between.

This clonotype was observed a few times. DNA for the CDR3: TGCGCCAGCAGCCACCCGGACAGGCCCTACGAGCAGTACTTC. Translated: CASSHPDRPYEQYF. The chain links TRBV4-1 to TRBJ2-7, with 7 bases lining up with TRBD1. Germline V CDR1 and CDR2: MGHRA, YSYEKL. V lost 3 bases, J lost 2 bases, and 4 bases stayed unmatched. The CDR3 extends over 14 amino acids.

This chain links TRBV18 with TRBJ1-4; 7 bases fit TRBD1. V dropped 3 bases and J dropped 5; count of bases not matched to a gene: 6. The germline V gene encodes CDR1 KGHSH and CDR2 LQKENI. CDR3 size: 15 residues. CDR3 nucleotide sequence: TGTGCCAGCTCACCCGGACAGGTCGGAAATGAAAAACTGTTTTTT. This gives the protein CASSPGQVGNEKLFF.

The sample holds many counts of this clonotype. The genes are TRBV12-3 or TRBV12-4 and TRBJ2-5; D is possibly TRBD1 or TRBD2 (5 bases each). Trimming pared 5 bases from V and 4 bases from J, leaving 23 bases between. This CDR3 has 17 residues. Here the CDR3 reads CASSPPLWDPAGETQYF. The DNA of the CDR3 is TGTGCCAGCAGTCCCCCTCTCTGGGACCCGGCGGGAGAGACCCAGTACTTC.

Ten or more counts support this clonotype. The chain recombines TRBV7-8 with TRBJ2-3; TRBD1 aligns across 8 bases. The CDR3 runs to 14 residues. V was clipped by 5 bases and J by 7 bases; unmatched bases: 8. The germline V gene encodes CDR1 SGHVS and CDR2 FQNEAQ. CDR3 loop: CASSRQGTAHTQYF. CDR3 DNA sequence: TGTGCCAGCAGCCGACAGGGGACCGCCCATACGCAGTATTTT.

This clonotype was seen at least ten times. The genes are TRBV27 and TRBJ1-5, with 7 bases matching TRBD1. The length of the CDR3 is 15 residues. Losses at the gene ends were 6 bases for V and 5 bases for J; bases not matched to a gene: 10. Per germline, CDR1 MNHEY and CDR2 SMNVEV (reference sequence). The CDR3 reads CASRSSTGYDQPQHF. The CDR3 DNA follows: TGTGCCAGCAGATCTTCGACAGGGTATGATCAGCCCCAGCATTTT.

CDR3 in DNA: TGTGCCAGCAGCCCCACGACAGTCTTCCCCTACGAGCAGTACTTC. Translated, it gives CASSPTTVFPYEQYF. This chain connects TRBV13 to TRBJ2-7; possible D gene TRBD1, 5 bases. CDR1 and CDR2 from the germline V gene are PRHDT and FYEKMQ (reference sequence). This CDR3 spans 15 amino acids. V gave up 5 bases and J gave up 2 bases, with 16 bases separating them. The whole variable domain, filled in from reference TRBV13 and TRBJ2-7, reads AAGVIQSPRHLIKEKRETATLKCYPIPRHDTVYWYQQGPGQDPQFLISFYEKMQSDKGSIPDRFSAQQFSDYHSELNMSSLELGDSALYFCASSPTTVFPYEQYFGPGTRLTVT.

The rearrangement links TRBV20-1 to TRBJ2-7, with 9 bases fitting TRBD2. V gave up 8 bases and J gave up 7 bases; unmatched junction bases: 15. Germline V gives CDR1 DFQATT, CDR2 SNEGSKA (reference sequence). The CDR3 has 14 residues. CDR3 loop: CSTNSGSSYNEQYF. CDR3 nucleotides: TGCAGTACCAATAGCGGGAGTTCCTACAATGAGCAGTACTTC.

At least ten counts were recorded for this clonotype. The gene calls are TRBV12-3 or TRBV12-4 and TRBJ2-7; 7 bases align to TRBD1. The J segment lost 2 bases and the V segment lost 1 base, leaving 5 bases of the junction unmatched. CDR3 size: 15 residues. In DNA, the CDR3 is TGTGCCAGCAGTTTAGACAGGGGCTTGACCTACGAGCAGTACTTC. Its translation: CASSLDRGLTYEQYF.

This chain joins TRBV5-1 and TRBJ1-4, with 7 bases lining up with TRBD1. The CDR3 runs 15 residues. V gave up 4 bases and J gave up 7 bases; unmatched junction bases: 10. Germline CDR1 reads SGHRS; CDR2 reads YFSETQ. The CDR3 nucleotides read TGCGCCAGCAGCCCACAGGGGCAGATAACTGAAAAACTGTTTTTT. Amino acid sequence: CASSPQGQITEKLFF.